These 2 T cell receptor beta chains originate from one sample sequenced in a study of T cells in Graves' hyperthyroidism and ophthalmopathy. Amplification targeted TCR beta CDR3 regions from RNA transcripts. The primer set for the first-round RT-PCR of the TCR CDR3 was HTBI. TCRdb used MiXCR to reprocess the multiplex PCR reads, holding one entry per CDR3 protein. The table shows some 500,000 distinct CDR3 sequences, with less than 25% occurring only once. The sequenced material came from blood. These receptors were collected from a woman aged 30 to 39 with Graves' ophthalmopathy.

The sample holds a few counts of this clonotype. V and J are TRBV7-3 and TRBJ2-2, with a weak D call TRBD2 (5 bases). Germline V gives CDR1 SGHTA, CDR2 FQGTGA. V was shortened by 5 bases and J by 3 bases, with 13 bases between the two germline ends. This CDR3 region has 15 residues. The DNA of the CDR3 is TGTGCCAGCAGCAATCCTCTGGGAGACACCGGGGAGCTGTTTTTT. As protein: CASSNPLGDTGELFF.

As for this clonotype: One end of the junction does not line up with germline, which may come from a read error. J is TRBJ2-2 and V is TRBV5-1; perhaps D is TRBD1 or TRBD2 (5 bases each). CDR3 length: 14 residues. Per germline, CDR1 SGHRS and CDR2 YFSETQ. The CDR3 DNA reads TGTGCCAGCAGCCCGGGACCCTATAGCGGGGAGCTGTTTTTT. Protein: CASSPGPYSGELFF.